This TCR beta chain originates from a study of cytomegalovirus exposure and HLA in healthy donors. TCRdb's copy holds only in-frame clones and misses some; the assay was immunoSEQ multiplex PCR. The sample holds under 150,000 clones; approximately 90% are singletons and the top ten take 1.9%. The germline V gene has CDR1 KGHSH and CDR2 LQKENI. Trimming pared 2 bases from V and 2 bases from J, leaving 9 bases between. The CDR3 has 14 amino acids. In the case of this clone: Its antigen remains unidentified.

Study-level results: Investigators reported about 160 TCR beta chains as tied to cytomegalovirus.

The source is a woman aged 18-29 years in good health and CMV-seronegative. Sequences were obtained from PBMCs. This sequence joins TRBV18 and TRBJ1-2, with unresolved D. The CDR3 loop reads CASSPYEGNYGYTF. DNA of the CDR3: TGTGCCAGCTCACCATATGAGGGCAACTATGGCTACACCTTC.